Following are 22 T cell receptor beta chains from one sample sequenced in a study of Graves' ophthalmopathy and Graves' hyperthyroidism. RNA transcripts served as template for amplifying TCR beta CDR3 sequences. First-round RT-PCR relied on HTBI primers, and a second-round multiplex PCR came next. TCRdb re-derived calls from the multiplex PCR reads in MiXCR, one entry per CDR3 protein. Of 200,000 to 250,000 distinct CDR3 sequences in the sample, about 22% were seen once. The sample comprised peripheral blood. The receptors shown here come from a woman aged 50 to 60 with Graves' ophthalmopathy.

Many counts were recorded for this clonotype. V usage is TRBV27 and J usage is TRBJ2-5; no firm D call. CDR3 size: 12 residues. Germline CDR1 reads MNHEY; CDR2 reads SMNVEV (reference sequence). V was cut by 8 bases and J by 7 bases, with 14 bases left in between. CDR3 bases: TGTGCCAGCCGTACCCAAATCGGGACCCAGTACTTC. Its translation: CASRTQIGTQYF.

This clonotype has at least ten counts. CDR3 in DNA: TGCAGTGCTAGTCAGAGGACGCAAATCGGGTATGGCTACACCTTC. Its protein product is CSASQRTQIGYGYTF. V and J are TRBV20-1 and TRBJ1-2; D uncertain. The V end was cut by 3 bases, the J end by 5 bases, with 19 bases between. This CDR3 region has 15 residues. Looked up from germline, CDR1 is DFQATT and CDR2 is SNEGSKA (reference sequence).

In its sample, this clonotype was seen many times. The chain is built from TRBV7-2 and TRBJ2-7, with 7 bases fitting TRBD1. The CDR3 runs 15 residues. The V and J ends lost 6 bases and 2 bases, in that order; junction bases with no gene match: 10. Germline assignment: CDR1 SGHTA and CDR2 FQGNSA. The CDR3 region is CASSWPGQRAYEQYF. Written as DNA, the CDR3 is TGTGCCAGCAGTTGGCCGGGACAGCGAGCCTACGAGCAGTACTTC.

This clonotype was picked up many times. CDR3 coding DNA: TGCGCCAGCAGTGAAACCATGGGAGAGACCCAGTACTTC. This sequence encodes CASSETMGETQYF. The chain recombines TRBV10-1 with TRBJ2-5; no clear D gene. CDR1 and CDR2 (germline): WNHNN, SYGVQD (reference sequence). Between the trimmed V and J ends, which lost 3 bases and 4 bases, there was a span of 9 bases. The CDR3 has 13 amino acids.

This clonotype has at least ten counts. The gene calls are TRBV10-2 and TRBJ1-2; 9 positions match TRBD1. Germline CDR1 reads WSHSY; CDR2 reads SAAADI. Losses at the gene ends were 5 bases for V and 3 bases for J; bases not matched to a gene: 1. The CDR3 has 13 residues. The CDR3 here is CASSTGGDYGYTF. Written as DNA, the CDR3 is TGCGCCAGCAGTACAGGGGGCGACTATGGCTACACCTTC.

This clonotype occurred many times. DNA for the CDR3: TGTGCCAGCACCCAAATAGCCGGTGGGGAGCTGTTTTTT. Protein product: CASTQIAGGELFF. The rearrangement joins TRBV12-3 or TRBV12-4 to TRBJ2-2; no reliable D call. CDR3 size: 13 residues. V was trimmed by 7 bases and J by 8 bases, leaving 14 bases between them.

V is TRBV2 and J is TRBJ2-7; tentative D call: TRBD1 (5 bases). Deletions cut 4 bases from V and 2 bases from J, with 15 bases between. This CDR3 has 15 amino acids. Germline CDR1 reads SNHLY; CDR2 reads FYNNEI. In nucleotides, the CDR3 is TGTGCCAGCAGTGGTGGCCAGGGTGGGACCTACGAGCAGTACTTC. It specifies CASSGGQGGTYEQYF.

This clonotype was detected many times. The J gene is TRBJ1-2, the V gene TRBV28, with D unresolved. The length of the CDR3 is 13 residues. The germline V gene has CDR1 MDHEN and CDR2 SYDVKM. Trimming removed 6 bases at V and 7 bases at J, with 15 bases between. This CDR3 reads CASSSPIGVGYTF. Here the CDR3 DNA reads TGTGCCAGCAGCTCCCCCATAGGAGTTGGCTACACCTTC.

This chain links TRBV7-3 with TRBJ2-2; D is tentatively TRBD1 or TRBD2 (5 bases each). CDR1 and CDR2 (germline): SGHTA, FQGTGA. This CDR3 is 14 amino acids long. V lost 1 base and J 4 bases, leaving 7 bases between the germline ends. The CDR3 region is CASSLMGTTGELFF. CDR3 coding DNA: TGTGCCAGCAGCTTAATGGGGACCACCGGGGAGCTGTTTTTT.

The chain's CDR3 is CASSEAGSGRAPQYF. Written as DNA, the CDR3 is TGTGCCAGCAGTGAAGCGGGTAGCGGGAGGGCCCCGCAGTACTTC. The chain employs TRBV6-1 and TRBJ2-7; 11 bases fit TRBD2. Germline CDR1 is MNHNS and CDR2 is SASEGT. The V gene end was trimmed by 0 bases and the J gene end by 9 bases; junction bases not matched to a gene: 7. The length of the CDR3 is 15 residues.

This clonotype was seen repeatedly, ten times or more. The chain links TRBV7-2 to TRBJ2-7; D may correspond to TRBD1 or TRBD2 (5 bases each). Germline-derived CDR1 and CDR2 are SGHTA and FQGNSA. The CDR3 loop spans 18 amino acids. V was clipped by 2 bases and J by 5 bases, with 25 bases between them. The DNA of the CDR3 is TGTGCCAGCAGCTTATCGACCCCGGGACCGCTTAGCGTCCACGAGCAGTACTTC. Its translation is CASSLSTPGPLSVHEQYF.

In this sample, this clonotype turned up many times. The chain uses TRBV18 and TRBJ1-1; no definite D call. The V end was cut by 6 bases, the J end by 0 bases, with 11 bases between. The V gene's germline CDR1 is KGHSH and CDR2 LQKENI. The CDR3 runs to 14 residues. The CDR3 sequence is CASSWTAMNTEAFF. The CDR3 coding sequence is TGTGCCAGCTCCTGGACGGCCATGAACACTGAAGCTTTCTTT.

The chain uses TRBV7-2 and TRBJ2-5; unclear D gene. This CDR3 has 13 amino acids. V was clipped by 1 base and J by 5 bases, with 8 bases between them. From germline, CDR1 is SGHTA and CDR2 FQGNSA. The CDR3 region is CASSLGFGETQYF. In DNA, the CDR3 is TGTGCCAGCAGCTTAGGATTCGGGGAGACCCAGTACTTC.

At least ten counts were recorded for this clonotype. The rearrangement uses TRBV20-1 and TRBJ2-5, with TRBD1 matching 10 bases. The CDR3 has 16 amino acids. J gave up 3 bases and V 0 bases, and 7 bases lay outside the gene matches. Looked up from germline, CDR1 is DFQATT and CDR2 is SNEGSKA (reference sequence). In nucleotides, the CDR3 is TGCAGTGCTAGAGAATACACCGGGACAGGGGAAGAGACCCAGTACTTC. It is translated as CSAREYTGTGEETQYF.

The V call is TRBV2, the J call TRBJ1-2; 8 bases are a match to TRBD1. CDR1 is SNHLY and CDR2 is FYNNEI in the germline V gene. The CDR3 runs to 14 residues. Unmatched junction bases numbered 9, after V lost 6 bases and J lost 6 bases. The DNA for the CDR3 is TGTGCCAGCAGAGGACAGGGAAGAGGGGATGGCTACACCTTC. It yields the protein CASRGQGRGDGYTF.

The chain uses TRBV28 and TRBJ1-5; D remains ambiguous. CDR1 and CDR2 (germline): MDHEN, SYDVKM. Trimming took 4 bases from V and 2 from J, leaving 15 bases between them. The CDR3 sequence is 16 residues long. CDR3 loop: CASSSPQISGNQPQHF. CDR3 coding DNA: TGTGCCAGCAGTTCCCCTCAGATTAGTGGCAATCAGCCCCAGCATTTT.

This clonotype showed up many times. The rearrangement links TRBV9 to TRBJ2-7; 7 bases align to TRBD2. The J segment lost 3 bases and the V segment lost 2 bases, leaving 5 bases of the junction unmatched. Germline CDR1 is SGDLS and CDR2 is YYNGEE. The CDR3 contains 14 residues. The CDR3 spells CASSVGGSGYEQYF. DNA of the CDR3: TGTGCCAGCAGCGTGGGCGGGAGTGGCTACGAGCAGTACTTC.

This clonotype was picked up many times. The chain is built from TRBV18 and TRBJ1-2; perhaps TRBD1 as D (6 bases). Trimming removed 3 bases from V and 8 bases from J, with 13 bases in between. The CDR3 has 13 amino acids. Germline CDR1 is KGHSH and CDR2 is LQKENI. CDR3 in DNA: TGTGCCAGCTCACCCCGACAGGTTGAAGGCTACACCTTC. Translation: CASSPRQVEGYTF.

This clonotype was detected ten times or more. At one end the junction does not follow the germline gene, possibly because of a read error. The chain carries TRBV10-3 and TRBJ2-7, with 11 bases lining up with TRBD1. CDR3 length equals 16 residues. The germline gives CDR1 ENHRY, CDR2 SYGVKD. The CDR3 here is CAISPGRTGGSHEQYF. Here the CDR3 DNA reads TGTGCCATCAGTCCTGGAAGGACAGGGGGCTCCCACGAGCAGTACTTC.

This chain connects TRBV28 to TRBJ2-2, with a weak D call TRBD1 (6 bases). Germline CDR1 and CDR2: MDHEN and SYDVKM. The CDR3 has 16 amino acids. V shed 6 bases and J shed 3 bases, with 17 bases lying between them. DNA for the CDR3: TGTGCCAGCAGATACAGGGTGGTCCCTCACACCGGGGAGCTGTTTTTT. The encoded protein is CASRYRVVPHTGELFF.

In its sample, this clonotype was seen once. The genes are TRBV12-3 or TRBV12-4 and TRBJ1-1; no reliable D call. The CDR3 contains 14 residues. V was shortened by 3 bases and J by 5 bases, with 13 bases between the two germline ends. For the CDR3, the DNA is TGTGCCAGCAGTTTTGGAGCGTCGGGGACTGAAGCTTTCTTT. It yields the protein CASSFGASGTEAFF.

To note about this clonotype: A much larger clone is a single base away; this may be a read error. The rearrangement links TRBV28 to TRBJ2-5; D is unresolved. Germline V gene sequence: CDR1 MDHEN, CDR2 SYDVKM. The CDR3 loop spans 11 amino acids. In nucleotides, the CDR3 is TGTGCCATCAGTTTAGAGAAGACCCAGTACTTC. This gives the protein CAISLEKTQYF.